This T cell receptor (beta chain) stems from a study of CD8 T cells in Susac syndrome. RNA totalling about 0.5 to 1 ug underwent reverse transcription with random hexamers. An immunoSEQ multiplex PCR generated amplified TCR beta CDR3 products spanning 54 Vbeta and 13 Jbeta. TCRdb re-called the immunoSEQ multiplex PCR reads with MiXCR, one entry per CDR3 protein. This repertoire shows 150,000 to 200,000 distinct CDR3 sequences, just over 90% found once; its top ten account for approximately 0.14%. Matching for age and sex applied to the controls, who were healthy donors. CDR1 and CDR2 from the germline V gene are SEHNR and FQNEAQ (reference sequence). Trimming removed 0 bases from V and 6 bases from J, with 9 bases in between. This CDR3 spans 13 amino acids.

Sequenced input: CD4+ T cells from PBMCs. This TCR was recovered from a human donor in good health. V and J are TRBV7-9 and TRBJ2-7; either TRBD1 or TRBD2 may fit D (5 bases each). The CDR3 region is CASSLAPGAEQYF. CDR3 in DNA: TGTGCCAGCAGCTTAGCTCCCGGGGCCGAGCAGTACTTC.